The next 5 T cell receptor beta chains were all read from a single sample in a study of blood T cell repertoires in COVID-19. Libraries were prepared by immunoSEQ multiplex PCR; TCRdb keeps only in-frame clonotypes and omits some of them. The sample lists about 210,000 clones, around nine tenths occurring once. The source material was peripheral blood. Receptor source: a man between 40 and 49 years old with acute or convalescent COVID-19.

The gene calls are TRBV7-9 and TRBJ1-1; perhaps TRBD1 as D (5 bases). The V end lost 4 bases, the J end lost 5 bases, and 14 bases lay between the germline ends. The CDR3 contains 14 residues. The germline V gene has CDR1 SEHNR and CDR2 FQNEAQ (reference sequence). CDR3 in DNA: TGTGCCAGCAGCTCGGGGGGACCTATGACTGAAGCTTTCTTT. As protein: CASSSGGPMTEAFF. Full variable domain (outside the CDR3, taken from reference TRBV7-9 and TRBJ1-1): DTGVSQNPRHKITKRGQNVTFRCDPISEHNRLYWYRQTLGQGPEFLTYFQNEAQLEKSRLLSDRFSAERPKGSFSTLEIQRTEQGDSAMYLCASSSGGPMTEAFFGQGTRLTVV.

This chain uses TRBV7-8 with TRBJ2-7; maybe TRBD1 (6 bases). The CDR3 is 15 amino acids. The germline gives CDR1 SGHVS, CDR2 FQNEAQ. V was clipped by 2 bases and J by 10 bases, with 21 bases between them. CDR3 in DNA: TGTGCCAGCAGCTTACCCGCAGGGACAATCCTAAACCAGTACTTC. Amino acid sequence: CASSLPAGTILNQYF. The whole variable domain, filled in from reference TRBV7-8 and TRBJ2-7, reads GAGVSQSPRYKVAKRGQDVALRCDPISGHVSLFWYQQALGQGPEFLTYFQNEAQLDKSGLPSDRFFAERPEGSVSTLKIQRTQQEDSAVYLCASSLPAGTILNQYFGPGTRLTVT.

This chain links TRBV6-1 with TRBJ1-2; D is perhaps TRBD1 (5 bases). The CDR3 is 15 residues long. V lost 2 bases and J 4 bases, leaving 14 bases between the germline ends. Germline values: CDR1 MNHNS, CDR2 SASEGT. The CDR3 is CASSEMAGPVYGYTF. The CDR3 nucleotides read TGTGCCAGCAGTGAAATGGCGGGGCCGGTCTATGGCTACACCTTC.

The chain has TRBV18 and TRBJ2-3, with 7 bases that match TRBD1. Germline V gene lookup returns CDR1 KGHSH and CDR2 LQKENI. This CDR3 region has 14 residues. The J segment lost 4 bases and the V segment lost 0 bases, leaving 1 base of the junction unmatched. DNA of the CDR3: TGTGCCAGCTCACCACCCGGGACAGCAGATACGCAGTATTTT. As protein: CASSPPGTADTQYF.

V and J are TRBV7-8 and TRBJ2-1; 7 bases align to TRBD2. Germline CDR1 reads SGHVS; CDR2 reads FQNEAQ. The CDR3 loop spans 16 amino acids. Unmatched junction bases numbered 13, after V lost 5 bases and J lost 6 bases. This chain's CDR3 is CASSATGYWGGNEQFF. Written as DNA, the CDR3 is TGTGCCAGCAGCGCTACAGGTTACTGGGGGGGCAATGAGCAGTTCTTC.